The clone carrying this T cell receptor beta chain appeared once. The CDR3 is 14 amino acids. V was clipped by 1 base and J by 5 bases; unmatched bases: 2. Germline loops: CDR1 LNHNV, CDR2 YYDKDF (reference sequence). The sample comes from a study of blood T cell repertoires in COVID-19. Background on the study: Acute and convalescent COVID-19 samples came from the United States, Italy and Spain. T cells, B-cell-depleted T cells, or PBMCs supplied cDNA or gDNA.

Study processing details: Estimated nucleated cell counts came from reference gene primer amplification. Sequencing was performed with immunoSEQ multiplex PCR; in TCRdb, only in-frame clones are kept and a portion is missing. For V, J and clone size, that table is used; D and trimming come from the DNA. Seen here are some 200,000 clones, 80% to 90% observed once, and the top ten hold under 13%. Participant age was about 18 to 89 years, and participants resided in 24 US areas. This receptor was taken from a young man with acute COVID-19. Sequenced input: PBMCs or T cells enriched from blood (not recorded which). The chain is built from TRBV15 and TRBJ2-5; 9 bases match TRBD1. The chain's CDR3 is CATSRAGQGETQYF. The CDR3 bases are TGTGCCACCAGCAGAGCTGGACAGGGGGAGACCCAGTACTTC.